The T cell receptor (beta chain) described here comes from a study of graft-versus-host responses after intestinal transplantation. Data came from immunoSEQ multiplex PCR; TCRdb stores just in-frame clones and leaves some out. The sample carries 80,000 to 90,000 clones, 80% to 95% recorded once. Germline-derived CDR1 and CDR2 are SGHVS and FNYEAQ. V dropped 5 bases and J dropped 0 bases, with 17 bases sitting between them. The CDR3 runs to 18 residues. On this clone: What it recognizes is unknown.

This clonotype was obtained from a human donor who received an intestinal transplant. The sequencing used unstimulated CD4+ T cells sorted from spleen or lymph node cells, collected before intestinal transplant. The V and J genes are TRBV7-6 and TRBJ1-6; no clear D gene. CDR3 residues: CASSLQPVQSSYNSPLHF. The CDR3 nucleotides are TGTGCCAGCAGCCTCCAACCAGTCCAGAGCTCCTATAATTCACCCCTCCACTTT.